What follows are 28 T cell receptor beta chains derived from one specimen sequenced in a study of blood T cell repertoires in COVID-19. This table comes from immunoSEQ multiplex PCR, and its TCRdb copy is limited to in-frame clones, with some not included. There are around 190,000 clones in the sample; about 81% occur only once, and about a tenth lies in the top ten. Sequencing was performed on PBMCs or T cells enriched from blood (not recorded which). The receptor source for this set is a man aged 40-49 years who had recovered from COVID-19.

The chain recombines TRBV6-5 with TRBJ1-2, with 11 bases fitting TRBD1. V lost 2 bases to trimming and J lost 8 bases; unmatched junction nucleotides: 4. Germline-derived CDR1 and CDR2 are MNHEY and SVGAGI. This CDR3 spans 14 amino acids. CDR3 region: CASSYAGQGEGYTF. CDR3 DNA: TGTGCCAGCAGTTACGCGGGACAGGGGGAAGGCTACACCTTC.

The V call is TRBV29-1, the J call TRBJ1-5, with D possibly matching TRBD1 (6 bases). Trimming removed 4 bases at V and 9 bases at J, with 10 bases between. The germline V gene has CDR1 SQVTM and CDR2 ANQGSEA. The CDR3 is made up of 11 amino acids. The CDR3 region is CSVGEGGPQHF. For the CDR3, the DNA is TGCAGCGTTGGGGAAGGGGGGCCCCAGCATTTT.

The gene calls are TRBV25-1 and TRBJ1-2, with D possibly TRBD1 on 5 matching bases. Germline CDR1 reads MGHDK; CDR2 reads SYGVNS. V was shortened by 6 bases and J by 8 bases, with 19 bases between the two germline ends. The CDR3 sequence is 14 residues long. The CDR3 here is CASRPSGLSRGYTF. DNA of the CDR3: TGTGCCAGCAGACCATCGGGACTCAGTAGGGGCTACACCTTC.

The chain employs TRBV30 and TRBJ1-5; maybe TRBD1 (6 bases). Germline values: CDR1 GTSNPN, CDR2 SVGIG (reference sequence). The ends were cut back, 3 bases at V and 7 bases at J, with 13 bases in the middle. There are 13 residues in the CDR3. This chain's CDR3 is CAWSPAGAQPQHF. CDR3 DNA sequence: TGTGCCTGGAGCCCAGCGGGGGCACAGCCCCAGCATTTT.

The rearrangement uses TRBV5-1 and TRBJ2-7; TRBD2 might be the D (6 bases). Germline CDR1 SGHRS, CDR2 YFSETQ. V lost 0 bases, J lost 0 bases, and 10 bases lay in between. The CDR3 has 15 amino acids. The CDR3 bases are TGCGCCAGCAGCTTGGTTGGGGGGAGCTCCTACGAGCAGTACTTC. It translates to CASSLVGGSSYEQYF.

Regarding this clone: This CDR3 is also generated by other DNA sequences in the sample. The chain combines TRBV30 with TRBJ1-5; tentatively, D is TRBD1 (5 bases). Germline loops: CDR1 GTSNPN, CDR2 SVGIG (reference sequence). The germline V and J ends were trimmed by 2 bases and 4 bases, with 9 bases remaining between them. The CDR3 sequence is 13 residues long. CDR3 coding DNA: TGTGCCTGGAGTAGGCAGGGAAATCAGCCCCAGCATTTT. As protein: CAWSRQGNQPQHF.

The CDR3 loop reads CASGVGQGAIGANVLTF. CDR3 bases: TGTGCTAGTGGGGTAGGACAGGGGGCTATTGGGGCCAACGTCCTGACTTTC. The chain combines TRBV12-5 with TRBJ2-6, with 11 nucleotides matching TRBD1. The CDR3 spans 17 residues. The J segment lost 3 bases and the V segment lost 6 bases, leaving 7 bases of the junction unmatched. Germline V gene lookup returns CDR1 LGHNT and CDR2 FRNRAP.

In its sample, this clone was seen once. The chain has TRBV29-1 and TRBJ1-1; no definite D call. CDR3 length equals 14 residues. The germline V gene has CDR1 SQVTM and CDR2 ANQGSEA. V was cut by 2 bases and J by 1 base, with 11 bases left in between. CDR3: CSVEIGQTNTEAFF. The DNA for the CDR3 is TGCAGCGTTGAAATTGGGCAGACGAACACTGAAGCTTTCTTT.

Points on this clone: Within the sample, other DNA sequences also encode this same CDR3. J is TRBJ1-1 and V is TRBV6-5, with D possibly being TRBD1 (5 bases). Germline CDR1 reads MNHEY; CDR2 reads SVGAGI. This CDR3 region has 15 residues. V lost 0 bases, J lost 0 bases, and 8 bases lay in between. For the CDR3, the DNA is TGTGCCAGCAGTTACTCGGCAGGGATGAACACTGAAGCTTTCTTT. It yields the protein CASSYSAGMNTEAFF.

This clone is a singleton in its sample. The CDR3 region has the DNA TGTGCCAGCAGCTCCCCGGCAGGGGGCAATCAGCCCCAGCATTTT. It specifies CASSSPAGGNQPQHF. The rearrangement uses TRBV7-9 and TRBJ1-5, with TRBD1 as a possible D gene (6 bases). The germline CDR1 and CDR2 sequences are SEHNR and FQNEAQ (reference sequence). Trimming shortened V by 4 bases and J by 2 bases, and 12 bases separated the two germline ends. This CDR3 is built from 15 residues.

The rearrangement uses TRBV7-8 and TRBJ1-5; D gene ambiguous. The CDR3 has 13 residues. V was pared by 3 bases and J by 4 bases, with 7 bases between. Germline V gene sequence: CDR1 SGHVS, CDR2 FQNEAQ. CDR3 coding DNA: TGTGCCAGCAGCTTGGAGAGGAATCAGCCCCAGCATTTT. Protein product: CASSLERNQPQHF.

This sequence joins TRBV2 and TRBJ2-7, with D possibly being TRBD1 (6 bases). Germline CDR1 is SNHLY and CDR2 is FYNNEI. The V gene lost 1 base and the J gene lost 2 bases, with 15 bases spanning the gap. There are 16 residues in the CDR3. This chain's CDR3 is CASSEDLRGIPYEQYF. Written as DNA, the CDR3 is TGTGCCAGCAGTGAAGATTTAAGGGGGATACCCTACGAGCAGTACTTC.

The V and J genes are TRBV7-6 and TRBJ2-5; 8 bases line up with TRBD2. After removal of 1 base from V and 4 bases from J, the junction contained 11 bases not matched to a gene. Germline-derived CDR1 and CDR2 are SGHVS and FNYEAQ. This CDR3 is built from 17 residues. In DNA form, the CDR3 reads TGTGCCAGCAGCTTAGTACCCGGGGGGGGATCGGGAGAGACCCAGTACTTC. This encodes CASSLVPGGGSGETQYF.

The chain is built from TRBV24-1 and TRBJ2-6, with 10 nucleotides matching TRBD1. This CDR3 region has 18 residues. CDR1 and CDR2 from the germline V gene are KGHDR and SFDVKD. J lost 4 bases, V lost 1 base, and 6 bases had no gene match. CDR3 amino acids: CATSDFGTGEAGANVLTF. CDR3 coding DNA: TGTGCCACCAGTGATTTTGGGACAGGGGAAGCCGGGGCCAACGTCCTGACTTTC.

The chain recombines TRBV4-1 with TRBJ1-5; D perhaps matches TRBD1 (5 bases). CDR1 MGHRA and CDR2 YSYEKL come from the germline V gene. The V end was cut by 1 base, the J end by 6 bases, with 13 bases between. The CDR3 extends over 15 amino acids. Written as DNA, the CDR3 is TGCGCCAGCAGCCAAGGGAATCAGCAGGGTCAGCCCCAGCATTTT. Residues: CASSQGNQQGQPQHF.

The genes are TRBV30 and TRBJ2-7; 8 positions agree with TRBD1. There are 14 residues in the CDR3. Unmatched junction bases numbered 10, after V lost 2 bases and J lost 7 bases. CDR1 and CDR2 from the germline V gene are GTSNPN and SVGIG (reference sequence). This chain's CDR3 is CAWSILQGVGEQYF. CDR3 nucleotides: TGTGCCTGGAGTATCCTACAGGGGGTGGGGGAGCAGTACTTC.

The CDR3 sequence: CASTLGLAGVYEQYF. CDR3 bases: TGTGCCAGCACCCTGGGACTAGCGGGAGTATACGAGCAGTACTTC. V and J are TRBV3-1 (or the pseudogene TRBV3-2) and TRBJ2-7, with TRBD2 matching over 14 bases. The CDR3 is 15 residues long. Germline assignment: CDR1 LGHDT and CDR2 YNNKEL (reference sequence). The V gene end was trimmed by 7 bases and the J gene end by 4 bases; junction bases not matched to a gene: 6.

The J gene is TRBJ1-5, the V gene TRBV11-2, with a tentative D call TRBD1 (5 bases). Germline V gene data show CDR1 as SGHAT and CDR2 as FQNNGV. This CDR3 is 16 amino acids long. The V end was cut by 5 bases, the J end by 0 bases, with 14 bases between. This chain's CDR3 is CASSQTDSNSNQPQHF. The CDR3 DNA sequence: TGTGCCAGCAGCCAAACAGACAGTAATAGCAATCAGCCCCAGCATTTT.

The rearrangement joins TRBV19 to TRBJ1-2; TRBD1 matches at 7 bases. Germline V gene sequence: CDR1 LNHDA, CDR2 SQIVND (reference sequence). Losses at the gene ends were 3 bases for V and 8 bases for J; bases not matched to a gene: 12. This CDR3 is built from 15 residues. DNA for the CDR3: TGTGCCAGTAGTATTTGGCTGGGACAGTACGCAGGCTACACCTTC. This gives the protein CASSIWLGQYAGYTF.

The rearrangement uses TRBV19 and TRBJ1-2; possibly TRBD1 for D (6 bases). The CDR3 is 13 residues long. Trimming removed 6 bases from V and 8 bases from J, with 16 bases in between. Looked up from germline, CDR1 is LNHDA and CDR2 is SQIVND (reference sequence). DNA for the CDR3: TGTGCCAGTAGAAATACAGGGAGCCGGGGCTACACCTTC. This codes for CASRNTGSRGYTF. The entire variable domain, with the rest obtained from reference TRBV19 and TRBJ1-2, is as follows: DGGITQSPKYLFRKEGQNVTLSCEQNLNHDAMYWYRQDPGQGLRLIYYSQIVNDFQKGDIAEGYSVSREKKESFPLTVTSAQKNPTAFYLCASRNTGSRGYTFGSGTRLTVV.

The gene calls are TRBV29-1 and TRBJ1-6; TRBD1 agrees at 7 bases. J gave up 8 bases and V 6 bases, and 7 bases lay outside the gene matches. This CDR3 contains 13 residues. Germline V gives CDR1 SQVTM, CDR2 ANQGSEA. CDR3 nucleotides: TGCAGCGTCACACAGGGGTTTGATTCACCCCTCCACTTT. Translated, it gives CSVTQGFDSPLHF.

The V call is TRBV4-1, the J call TRBJ1-2; the match to TRBD1 covers 8 bases. The germline gives CDR1 MGHRA, CDR2 YSYEKL. The V and J ends lost 1 base and 2 bases, in that order; junction bases with no gene match: 9. The CDR3 contains 17 residues. The CDR3 loop is CASSQVLLRGPNYGYTF. CDR3 bases: TGCGCCAGCAGCCAAGTCCTCCTCAGGGGGCCCAACTATGGCTACACCTTC.

The genes are TRBV7-3 and TRBJ2-3; 9 bases are a match to TRBD2. This CDR3 comprises 18 residues. CDR1 is SGHTA, CDR2 FQGTGA, per germline. Trimming at V came to 2 bases and at J to 3 bases, leaving 12 bases not matched to a gene. The CDR3 nucleotides are TGTGCCAGCAGCTTATTTGGCGGGAGGGGGGCCCGTACAGATACGCAGTATTTT. It is translated as CASSLFGGRGARTDTQYF.

In its sample, this clone was seen a few times. The rearrangement joins TRBV29-1 to TRBJ2-1, with 8 bases lining up with TRBD1. Germline V gives CDR1 SQVTM, CDR2 ANQGSEA. CDR3 length: 13 amino acids. Trimming removed 4 bases from V and 2 bases from J; junction bases left unmatched: 1. The CDR3 bases are TGCAGCGTTGGACAGGGGACCTACAATGAGCAGTTCTTC. It encodes CSVGQGTYNEQFF.

V and J are TRBV2 and TRBJ1-1; D not resolved. This CDR3 region has 14 residues. V was shortened by 4 bases and J by 0 bases, with 9 bases between the two germline ends. The germline V gene encodes CDR1 SNHLY and CDR2 FYNNEI. CDR3 sequence: CASSANEMNTEAFF. The CDR3 DNA sequence: TGTGCCAGCAGTGCGAACGAGATGAACACTGAAGCTTTCTTT.

The rearrangement joins TRBV28 to TRBJ1-1, with TRBD1 matching 10 bases. The CDR3 is 16 amino acids. The germline V gene encodes CDR1 MDHEN and CDR2 SYDVKM. V was clipped by 5 bases and J by 4 bases; unmatched bases: 10. In DNA, the CDR3 is TGTGCCAGCAGTGTCCGGGACAGGGGATTTGGCACTGAAGCTTTCTTT. This gives the protein CASSVRDRGFGTEAFF.

V is TRBV7-8 and J is TRBJ1-1, with a tentative D call TRBD1 (5 bases). This CDR3 comprises 15 residues. From germline, CDR1 is SGHVS and CDR2 FQNEAQ. With 5 bases removed from V and 1 base from J, the gap between germline ends came to 14 bases. As DNA, the CDR3 is TGTGCCAGCAGCCCCAGGGCAACAGCGAACACTGAAGCTTTCTTT. Amino acid sequence: CASSPRATANTEAFF.

The chain employs TRBV30 and TRBJ1-3; D might be TRBD1 (5 bases). This CDR3 is built from 17 residues. The germline CDR1 and CDR2 sequences are GTSNPN and SVGIG (reference sequence). V was shortened by 8 bases and J by 0 bases, with 23 bases between the two germline ends. The CDR3, as DNA: TGTGCCAGAGAAGACGGCAGGGCCCAATACTCTGGAAACACCATATATTTT. Protein sequence: CAREDGRAQYSGNTIYF.